The sequence of this TCR beta chain was determined in a study of cytomegalovirus exposure and HLA in healthy donors. The PCR was carried out with 60 Vbeta primers and 13 Jbeta primers. Method: immunoSEQ multiplex PCR; TCRdb's copy keeps in-frame clones and lacks some. The data hold some 130,000 clones, with 84% observed a single time. V lost 2 bases and J lost 4; bases outside the gene matches: 2. Germline lookup yields CDR1 MGHDK and CDR2 SYGVNS. The CDR3 is made up of 16 amino acids. The chain employs TRBV25-1 and TRBJ1-6; 10 bases match TRBD1. The sample comprised PBMCs. This sequence originates from a man over 45 in good health and CMV-seronegative. The CDR3 region is CASSEMGQGYNSPLHF. The DNA for the CDR3 is TGTGCCAGCAGTGAAATGGGACAGGGGTATAATTCACCCCTCCACTTT. The full variable domain, its missing parts supplied by reference TRBV25-1 and TRBJ1-6, is EADIYQTPRYLVIGTGKKITLECSQTMGHDKMYWYQQDPGMELHLIHYSYGVNSTEKGDLSSESTVSRIRTEHFPLTLESARPSHTSQYLCASSEMGQGYNSPLHFGNGTRLTVT.